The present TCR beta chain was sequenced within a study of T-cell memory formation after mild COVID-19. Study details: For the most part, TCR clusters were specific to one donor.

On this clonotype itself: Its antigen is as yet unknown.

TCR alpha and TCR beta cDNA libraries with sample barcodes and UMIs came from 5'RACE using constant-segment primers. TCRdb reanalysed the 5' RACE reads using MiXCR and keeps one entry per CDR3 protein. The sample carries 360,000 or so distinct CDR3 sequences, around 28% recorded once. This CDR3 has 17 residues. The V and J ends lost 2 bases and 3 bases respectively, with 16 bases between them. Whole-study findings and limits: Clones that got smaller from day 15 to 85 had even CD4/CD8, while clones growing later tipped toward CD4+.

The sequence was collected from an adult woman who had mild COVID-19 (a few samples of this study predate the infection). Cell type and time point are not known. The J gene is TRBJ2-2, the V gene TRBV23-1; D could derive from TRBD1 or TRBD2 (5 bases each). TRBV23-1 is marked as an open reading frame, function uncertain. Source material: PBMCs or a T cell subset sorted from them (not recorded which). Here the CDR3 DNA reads TGCGCCAGCAGTCAACCCCCGCCAGGGACCGACACCGGGGAGCTGTTTTTT. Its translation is CASSQPPPGTDTGELFF.